Sample share makes the clone carrying this T cell receptor (beta chain) medium-sized. Data came from immunoSEQ multiplex PCR; TCRdb stores just in-frame clones and leaves some out. The repertoire holds some 64,000 clones, with around 87% as singletons. The sample originates from a study of PD-1 blockade in classical Hodgkin lymphoma. Relapse after autologous stem cell transplantation occurred in every patient, and brentuximab vedotin exposure varied. This CDR3 is built from 17 residues. Per the germline V gene, CDR1 is SGHDT and CDR2 is YYEEEE. The junction had 8 bases not matched to a gene; V was cut back by 5 bases and J by 1 base.

This clonotype originated in a human donor with classical Hodgkin lymphoma. The V and J genes are TRBV5-6 and TRBJ2-7; TRBD2 matches 14 bases. Sequenced here: peripheral blood mononuclear cells (PBMCs), sampled at baseline. The CDR3 region is CASSPGLAGVTSYEQYF. The CDR3 region has the DNA TGTGCCAGCAGTCCGGGACTAGCGGGAGTCACTTCCTACGAGCAGTACTTC.